The sequence of this T cell receptor (beta chain) was determined in a study of blood T cell repertoires in COVID-19. For the study at large: Spain, Italy and the United States supplied samples that represented acute and convalescent COVID-19.

This CDR3 region has 14 residues. The V gene end was trimmed by 6 bases and the J gene end by 1 base; junction bases not matched to a gene: 2. Germline CDR1 and CDR2: MNHEY and SMNVEV (reference sequence). Methods used by the authors: Estimation of nucleated cell counts was performed using reference gene primer amplification. Only in-frame clones appear in the TCRdb table, and some are missing; sequencing was by immunoSEQ multiplex PCR. V and J calls and clone size are those listed in that table; D and trimming were worked out from the DNA. The sample includes roughly 100,000 clones, under 90% of them seen just once.

The chain links TRBV27 to TRBJ2-7; 11 bases match TRBD1. The sample consisted of peripheral blood. This clonotype was sampled from an elderly man with acute or convalescent COVID-19. The CDR3 DNA reads TGTGCCAGCAGCCGGGACAGGGGGTCCTACGAGCAGTACTTC. This sequence encodes CASSRDRGSYEQYF.